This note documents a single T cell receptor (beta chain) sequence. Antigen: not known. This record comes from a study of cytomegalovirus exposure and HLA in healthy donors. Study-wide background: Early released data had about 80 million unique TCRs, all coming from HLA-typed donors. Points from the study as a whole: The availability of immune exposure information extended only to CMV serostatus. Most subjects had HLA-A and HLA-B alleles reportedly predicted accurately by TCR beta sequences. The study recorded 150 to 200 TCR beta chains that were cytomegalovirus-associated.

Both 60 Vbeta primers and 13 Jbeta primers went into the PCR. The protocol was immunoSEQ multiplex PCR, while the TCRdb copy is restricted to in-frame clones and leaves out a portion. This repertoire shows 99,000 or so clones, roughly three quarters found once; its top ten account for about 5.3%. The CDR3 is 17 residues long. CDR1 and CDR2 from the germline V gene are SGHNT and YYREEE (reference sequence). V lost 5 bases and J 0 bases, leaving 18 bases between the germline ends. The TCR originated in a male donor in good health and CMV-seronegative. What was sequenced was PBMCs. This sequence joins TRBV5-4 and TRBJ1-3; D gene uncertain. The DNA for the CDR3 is TGTGCCAGCAGTGCTGGCGGCAGAAGAAGCTCTGGAAACACCATATATTTT. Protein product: CASSAGGRRSSGNTIYF.